The T cell receptor beta chain under discussion was sequenced for a study of T cell repertoires in cytomegalovirus infection. Notes on this clonotype: Antigen unknown.

TCRdb ran MiXCR on the reads and lists one entry per CDR3 protein. The sample carries approximately 990,000 distinct CDR3 sequences, under 40% recorded once. Germline assignment: CDR1 MGHRA and CDR2 YSYEKL. The CDR3 consists of 15 residues. V lost 5 bases and J lost 9; bases outside the gene matches: 7. The J gene is TRBJ1-6, the V gene TRBV4-1; 10 nucleotides agree with TRBD1. This TCR derives from a human donor in good health (CMV status not recorded). Some clones in this sample may be carry-over from other donors' samples. This specimen consisted of cultured CD8+ T cells from PBMCs, obtained from culture after CMV antigen stimulation. DNA of the CDR3: TGCGCCAGCAGCGAACGGGACAGGGGACTTTCACCCCTCCACTTT. Amino acid sequence: CASSERDRGLSPLHF.